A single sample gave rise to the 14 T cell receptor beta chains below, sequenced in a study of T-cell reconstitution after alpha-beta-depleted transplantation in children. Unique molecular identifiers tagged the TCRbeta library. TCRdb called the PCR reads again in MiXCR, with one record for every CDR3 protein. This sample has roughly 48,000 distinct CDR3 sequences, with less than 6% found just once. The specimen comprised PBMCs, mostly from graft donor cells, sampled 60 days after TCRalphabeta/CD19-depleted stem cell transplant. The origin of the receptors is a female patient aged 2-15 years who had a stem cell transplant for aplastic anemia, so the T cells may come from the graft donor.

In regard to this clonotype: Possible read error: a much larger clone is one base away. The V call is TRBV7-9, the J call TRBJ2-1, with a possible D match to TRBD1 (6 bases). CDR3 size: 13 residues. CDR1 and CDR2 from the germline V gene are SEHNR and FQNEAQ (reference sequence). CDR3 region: CASSRGAYNDQFF. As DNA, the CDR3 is TGTGCCAGCTCCAGGGGTGCCTACAATGATCAGTTCTTC.

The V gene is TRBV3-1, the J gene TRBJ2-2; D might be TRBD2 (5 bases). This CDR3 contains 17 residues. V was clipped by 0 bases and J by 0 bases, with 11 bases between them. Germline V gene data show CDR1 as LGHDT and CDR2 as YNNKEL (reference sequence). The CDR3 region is CASSQDRRLTNTGELFF. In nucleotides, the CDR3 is TGTGCCAGCAGCCAAGATCGACGACTAACGAACACCGGGGAGCTGTTTTTT.

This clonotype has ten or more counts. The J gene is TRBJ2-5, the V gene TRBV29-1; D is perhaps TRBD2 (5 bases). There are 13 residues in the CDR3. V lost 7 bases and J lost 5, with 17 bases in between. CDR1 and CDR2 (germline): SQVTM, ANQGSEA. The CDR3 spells CSALWARAETQYF. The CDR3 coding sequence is TGCAGCGCTTTGTGGGCGAGGGCCGAGACCCAGTACTTC.

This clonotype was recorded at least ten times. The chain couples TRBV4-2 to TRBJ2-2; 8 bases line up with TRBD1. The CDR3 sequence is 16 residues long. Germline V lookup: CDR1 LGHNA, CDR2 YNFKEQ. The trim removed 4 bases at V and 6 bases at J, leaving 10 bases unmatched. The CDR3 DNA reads TGTGCCAGCAGCCCAAGATTGGTACAGGGGGCCGGGGAGCTGTTTTTT. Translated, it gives CASSPRLVQGAGELFF.

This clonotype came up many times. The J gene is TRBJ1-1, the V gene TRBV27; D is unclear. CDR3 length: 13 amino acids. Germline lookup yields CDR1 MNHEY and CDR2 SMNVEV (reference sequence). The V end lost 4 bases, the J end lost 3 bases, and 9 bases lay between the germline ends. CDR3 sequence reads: CASSSRLYTEAFF. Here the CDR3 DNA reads TGTGCCAGCAGTTCCCGATTGTACACTGAAGCTTTCTTT.

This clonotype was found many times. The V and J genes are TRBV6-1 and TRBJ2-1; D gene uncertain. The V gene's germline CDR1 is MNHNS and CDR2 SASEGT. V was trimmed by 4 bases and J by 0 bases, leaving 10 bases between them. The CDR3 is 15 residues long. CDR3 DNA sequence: TGTGCCAGCAGTGGGTTGCTATACTCCTACAATGAGCAGTTCTTC. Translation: CASSGLLYSYNEQFF.

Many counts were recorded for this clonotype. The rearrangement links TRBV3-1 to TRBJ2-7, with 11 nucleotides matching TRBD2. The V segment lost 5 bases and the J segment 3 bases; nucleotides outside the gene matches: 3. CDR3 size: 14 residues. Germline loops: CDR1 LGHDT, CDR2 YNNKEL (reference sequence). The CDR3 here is CASSKGLADYEQYF. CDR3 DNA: TGTGCCAGCAGCAAGGGACTAGCGGACTACGAGCAGTACTTC.

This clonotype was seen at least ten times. In DNA, the CDR3 is TGTGCCAGCAGCCAGCAGGGGCAAGAGACCCAGTACTTC. As protein: CASSQQGQETQYF. The chain couples TRBV3-1 to TRBJ2-5; perhaps TRBD1 as D (6 bases). The CDR3 is 13 amino acids. Germline V CDR1 and CDR2: LGHDT, YNNKEL (reference sequence). V was cut by 3 bases and J by 2 bases, with 7 bases left in between.

The CDR3 DNA follows: TGTGCCAGCAGCCCCCAGGTTAGCGGGGGGGCCTCACAAGAGACCCAGTACTTC. Encoded protein: CASSPQVSGGASQETQYF. This rearrangement joins TRBV7-2 to TRBJ2-5, with TRBD2 matching over 11 bases. V trimming: 5 bases; J trimming: 2 bases; junction bases outside the gene matches: 13. Per germline, CDR1 SGHTA and CDR2 FQGNSA. CDR3 length: 18 amino acids.

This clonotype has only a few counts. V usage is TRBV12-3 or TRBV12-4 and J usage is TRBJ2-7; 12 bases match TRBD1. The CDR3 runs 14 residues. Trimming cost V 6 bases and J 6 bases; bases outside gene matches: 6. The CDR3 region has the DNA TGTGCCAGCAGGGCCGGGACAGGGGGCTTCGAGCAGTACTTC. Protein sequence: CASRAGTGGFEQYF.

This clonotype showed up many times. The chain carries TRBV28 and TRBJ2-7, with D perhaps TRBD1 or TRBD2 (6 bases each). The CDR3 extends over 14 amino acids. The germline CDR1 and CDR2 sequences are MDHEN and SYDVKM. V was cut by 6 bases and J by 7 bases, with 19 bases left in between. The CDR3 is CASSPPGAGREQYV. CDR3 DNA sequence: TGTGCCAGCAGCCCGCCAGGGGCGGGGAGGGAGCAGTACGTC.

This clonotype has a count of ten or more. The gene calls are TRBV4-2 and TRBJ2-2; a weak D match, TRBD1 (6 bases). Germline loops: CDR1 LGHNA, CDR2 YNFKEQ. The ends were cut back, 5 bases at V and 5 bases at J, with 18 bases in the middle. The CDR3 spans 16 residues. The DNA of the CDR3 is TGTGCCAGCAGCGTAGACCGGGACACGCTTACCGGGGAGCTGTTTTTT. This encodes CASSVDRDTLTGELFF.

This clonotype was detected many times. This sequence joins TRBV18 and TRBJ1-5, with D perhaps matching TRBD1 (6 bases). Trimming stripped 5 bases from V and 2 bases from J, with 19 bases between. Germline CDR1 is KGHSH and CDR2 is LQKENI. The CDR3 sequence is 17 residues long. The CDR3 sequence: CASSSTGGGTGNQPQHF. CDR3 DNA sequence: TGTGCCAGCTCATCAACCGGGGGGGGCACAGGCAATCAGCCCCAGCATTTT. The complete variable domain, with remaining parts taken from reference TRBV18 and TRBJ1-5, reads NAGVMQNPRHLVRRRGQEARLRCSPMKGHSHVYWYRQLPEEGLKFMVYLQKENIIDESGMPKERFSAEFPKEGPSILRIQQVVRGDSAAYFCASSSTGGGTGNQPQHFGDGTRLSIL.

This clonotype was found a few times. CDR3: CASKRSGTSGSYEQYF. Written as DNA, the CDR3 is TGTGCCAGCAAACGCTCCGGGACTAGCGGGAGCTACGAGCAGTACTTC. This chain joins TRBV28 and TRBJ2-7; TRBD2 aligns across 14 bases. V trimming: 7 bases; J trimming: 3 bases; junction bases outside the gene matches: 8. The CDR3 extends over 16 amino acids. Germline assignment: CDR1 MDHEN and CDR2 SYDVKM.